Listed below are T cell receptor beta chains from one sample, sequenced in a study of cytomegalovirus exposure and HLA in healthy donors. Profiling relied on immunoSEQ multiplex PCR, and the TCRdb table lists in-frame clones only, not all of them. This table has 120,000 or so clones, 75% to 85% appearing once. Sequencing was carried out using PBMCs. The receptors derive from a man aged 25 to 40 in good health and CMV-seropositive. Each CDR3 is given with its conserved first and last residue. Fields, in order: V gene, clone size, J gene, D gene, CDR3 DNA, CDR3 protein. The D gene is left open where the match is weak. The listing skips clone size in some rows; elsewhere it reads once, few, many or a size class.

TRBV5-6	few	TRBJ2-4	TRBD1	TGTGCCAGCAGCGTGGACAGGGGGCTTGGCATTCAGTACTTC	CASSVDRGLGIQYF
TRBV9	once	TRBJ2-1	TRBD2	TGTGCCAGCAGCCCGAACCTTAGCGGGGCCACCGGTGAGCAGTTCTTC	CASSPNLSGATGEQFF
TRBV15	few	TRBJ2-1	NA	TGTGCCACCAGCAGTCCTAACAGTCGCAGCTCCTACAATGAGCAGTTCTTC	CATSSPNSRSSYNEQFF
TRBV27	NA	TRBJ1-1	NA	TGTGCCAGCAGTCGGTTTTCTAATTCGGGGGGGAGTGAAGGTGAAGCTTTCTTT	CASSRFSNSGGSEGEAFF
TRBV5-4	NA	TRBJ1-2	TRBD1	TGTGCCAGCAGCTTTGGGACAGGGGATGGCTGCACCTTC	CASSFGTGDGCTF
TRBV5-1	NA	TRBJ2-7	NA	TGCGCCAGCAGCTCCCAGACTCTGGCCTACGAGCAGTACTTC	CASSSQTLAYEQYF
TRBV5-1	NA	TRBJ2-3	TRBD1	TGCGCCAGCAGCACCACAGGGGGTCTGGCAGATACGCAGTATTTT	CASSTTGGLADTQYF
TRBV6-1	NA	TRBJ1-5	NA	TGTGCCAGCAGTGAACAGTACAGGGATCAGCCCCAGCATTTT	CASSEQYRDQPQHF
TRBV7-8	once	TRBJ2-1	NA	TGTGCCAGCAGCTTAGAAGGGGCGTCAAATGAGCAGTTCTTC	CASSLEGASNEQFF
TRBV5-1	few	TRBJ2-7	NA	TGCGCCAGCAGCTTGTACGTTAGCCAGAACTCCTACGAGCAGTACTTC	CASSLYVSQNSYEQYF
TRBV19	NA	TRBJ2-1	TRBD1	TGTGCCAGTAGTCCGCGACAGGGGAAGGGAAAAAAGGATGAGCAGTTCTTC	CASSPRQGKGKKDEQFF
TRBV7-9	NA	TRBJ2-1	NA	TGTGCCAGCAGCTTAGGAGACAGTGACCCCTACAATGAGCAGTTCTTC	CASSLGDSDPYNEQFF
TRBV6-5	NA	TRBJ1-1	TRBD1	TGTGCCAGCAGTTATACAGGGGTGAACACTGAAGCTTTCTTT	CASSYTGVNTEAFF
TRBV9	NA	TRBJ2-7	TRBD2	TGTGCCAGCAGCGTAACACTTAGCGGGGACGAGCAGTACTTC	CASSVTLSGDEQYF
TRBV2	once	TRBJ1-3	NA	TGTGCCAGCAGTCGGGAGGGAGGAACCCGATCTGGAAACACCATATATTTT	CASSREGGTRSGNTIYF
TRBV4-1	NA	TRBJ2-5	TRBD2	TGCGCCAGCAGCCGAGTCCCGGGACTAGCGGTGCAAGAGACCCAGTACTTC	CASSRVPGLAVQETQYF
TRBV13	NA	TRBJ2-7	TRBD1	TGTGCCAGCAGTCGGCCGGGACAGGGGGTGTACGAGCAGTACTTC	CASSRPGQGVYEQYF
TRBV27	NA	TRBJ2-3	TRBD2	TGTGCCAGCAGTTTATCCCGACTAGCGGGGGAGCGTTTGAATACGCAGTATTTT	CASSLSRLAGERLNTQYF